The source of this T cell receptor (beta chain) is a study of cytomegalovirus exposure and HLA in healthy donors. Profiling relied on immunoSEQ multiplex PCR, and the TCRdb table lists in-frame clones only, not all of them. The sample holds about 110,000 clones, about 92% seen once. On this clone itself: One end of the junction varies from germline; a read error may be responsible.

Per the germline V gene, CDR1 is SSHAT and CDR2 is FNYEAQ (reference sequence). This CDR3 has 15 amino acids. The specimen sequenced was PBMCs. This clonotype was sampled from a woman aged 18-30 years in good health and CMV-seronegative. The chain links TRBV7-7 to TRBJ2-5; no clear D gene. In DNA form, the CDR3 reads TGTGCTAGCAGCTTAGTTGGGTCGACTCAAGAGACCCAGTACTTC. It is translated as CASSLVGSTQETQYF.